This T cell receptor beta chain derives from a study of CD8 T cells in Susac syndrome. Study-level findings and limits: The authors acknowledged that the study's TCR sequencing and HLA analysis involved relatively few individuals.

As concerns this clonotype: Its specificity is not known.

CDR1 and CDR2 (germline): DFQATT, SNEGSKA (reference sequence). The length of the CDR3 is 12 residues. With 0 bases removed from V and 5 bases from J, the gap between germline ends came to 6 bases. After extraction with the RNeasy kit, roughly 0.45 to 1 ug of the RNA was reverse transcribed using random hexamers. TCRdb ran MiXCR on the immunoSEQ multiplex PCR reads and lists one entry per CDR3 protein. The profile shows approximately 160,000 distinct CDR3 sequences, 85% to 95% of them singletons. Sequencing was done on a sample of CD4+ T cells from PBMCs. This clonotype originated in a human donor in good health. This chain joins TRBV20-1 and TRBJ2-3; D is ambiguous. The DNA of the CDR3 is TGCAGTGCTAGAGATGGGAAAGATACGCAGTATTTT. Its translation: CSARDGKDTQYF.